Below are 25 T cell receptor beta chains sequenced from a single sample in a study of T-cell memory formation after mild COVID-19. Each CDR3 protein gets one entry after TCRdb re-called the 5' RACE reads with MiXCR. Of fewer than 60,000 distinct CDR3 sequences listed, 28% are singletons. The material sequenced was PBMCs or a T cell subset sorted from them (not recorded which). All receptors come from a man between 18 and 29 years old who had mild COVID-19 (a few samples of this study predate the infection). Cell type and time point are not known.

In its sample, this clonotype was seen once. The chain combines TRBV6-5 with TRBJ1-1; tentatively, D is TRBD1 (6 bases). The CDR3 loop spans 15 amino acids. From germline, CDR1 is MNHEY and CDR2 SVGAGI. V was trimmed by 6 bases and J by 1 base, leaving 15 bases between them. The CDR3: CASRSQGKSNTEAFF. In DNA form, the CDR3 reads TGTGCCAGCAGGTCCCAGGGGAAATCGAACACTGAAGCTTTCTTT.

The chain uses TRBV3-1 and TRBJ2-3; D is unclear. Germline loops: CDR1 LGHDT, CDR2 YNNKEL (reference sequence). The CDR3 spans 14 residues. The V gene lost 1 base and the J gene lost 6 bases, with 11 bases spanning the gap. The CDR3 nucleotides are TGTGCCAGCAGCCAAGGAAACAGCGTGGATACGCAGTATTTT. Its translation: CASSQGNSVDTQYF.

Only a few counts were recorded for this clonotype. The genes are TRBV4-2 and TRBJ2-7, with 9 positions matching TRBD2. The CDR3 length is 13 residues. Germline V lookup: CDR1 LGHNA, CDR2 YNFKEQ. With V trimmed by 0 bases and J by 7 bases, 1 base remained unmatched. CDR3 DNA sequence: TGTGCCAGCAGCCAAGACCTAGCGGGGGAGCAGTACGTC. This sequence encodes CASSQDLAGEQYV.

The V call is TRBV28, the J call TRBJ2-7; D gene ambiguous. The CDR3 has 13 residues. V was trimmed by 2 bases and J by 3 bases, leaving 8 bases between them. Germline CDR1 MDHEN, CDR2 SYDVKM. Here the CDR3 DNA reads TGTGCCAGCAGTTTAGACGGAAACTACGAGCAGTACGTC. It is translated as CASSLDGNYEQYV.

This clonotype appeared a few times. This chain connects TRBV12-3 or TRBV12-4 to TRBJ2-2; D is unclear. The CDR3 runs to 13 residues. Trimming removed 8 bases at V and 9 bases at J, with 16 bases between. CDR3 sequence: CASGVAHVRELFF. For the CDR3, the DNA is TGTGCCAGCGGAGTAGCCCATGTCCGGGAGCTGTTTTTT.

This clonotype was counted a few times. J is TRBJ2-4 and V is TRBV6-2 or TRBV6-3; tentatively, D is TRBD1 (6 bases). V lost 5 bases and J 5 bases, leaving 13 bases between the germline ends. Germline V gene lookup returns CDR1 MNHEY and CDR2 SVGEGT. The CDR3 loop spans 14 amino acids. CDR3 nucleotide sequence: TGTGCCAGCAGTCGGTCGGACAGCCAAAACATTCAGTACTTC. As protein: CASSRSDSQNIQYF.

J is TRBJ2-7 and V is TRBV4-2; 7 bases line up with TRBD1. The junction had 4 bases not matched to a gene; V was cut back by 3 bases and J by 2 bases. The CDR3 totals 14 residues. Germline-derived CDR1 and CDR2 are LGHNA and YNFKEQ. The CDR3 protein is CASSQSGQAYEQYF. DNA for the CDR3: TGTGCCAGCAGCCAGAGTGGACAGGCCTACGAGCAGTACTTC.

This clonotype came up a few times. The chain employs TRBV12-3 or TRBV12-4 and TRBJ2-2; 13 bases fit TRBD2. V trimming: 9 bases; J trimming: 2 bases; junction bases outside the gene matches: 15. The CDR3 totals 19 residues. The CDR3 bases are TGTGCCAGTACGAAGAATGGACTAGCGGGGGTTACAAACACCGGGGAGCTGTTTTTT. Encoded protein: CASTKNGLAGVTNTGELFF.

This clonotype was detected ten times or more. This rearrangement joins TRBV2 to TRBJ2-1, with 7 positions matching TRBD2. J gave up 8 bases and V 7 bases, and 8 bases lay outside the gene matches. This CDR3 has 13 amino acids. CDR1 is SNHLY, CDR2 FYNNEI, per germline. The DNA of the CDR3 is TGTGCCAGCACTCAGGGAGGGCTCCATGAGCAGTTCTTC. It yields the protein CASTQGGLHEQFF.

In its sample, this clonotype was seen a few times. The chain joins TRBV2 to TRBJ2-3; perhaps TRBD1 as D (6 bases). The CDR3 runs to 15 residues. CDR1 is SNHLY and CDR2 is FYNNEI in the germline V gene. Trimming left V 2 bases short and J 0 bases short, with 9 bases between. DNA of the CDR3: TGTGCCAGCAGTGAATATGGGGGCAGCACAGATACGCAGTATTTT. Its translation is CASSEYGGSTDTQYF.

Only a few counts were recorded for this clonotype. The rearrangement links TRBV19 to TRBJ2-3; 14 nucleotides line up with TRBD2. Trimming cost V 4 bases and J 3 bases; bases outside gene matches: 9. Per the germline V gene, CDR1 is LNHDA and CDR2 is SQIVND (reference sequence). The CDR3 is 18 residues long. The CDR3 sequence is CASSKYHRLAGGTDTQYF. In DNA, the CDR3 is TGTGCCAGTAGTAAATACCACCGACTAGCGGGGGGGACAGATACGCAGTATTTT.

The genes are TRBV12-3 or TRBV12-4 and TRBJ2-1; no firm D call. This CDR3 has 15 residues. V lost 5 bases and J lost 0, with 11 bases in between. DNA of the CDR3: TGTGCCAGCAGTCCCAGTCATAGCTCCTACAATGAGCAGTTCTTC. It codes for CASSPSHSSYNEQFF.

This chain uses TRBV6-5 with TRBJ2-3, with 7 positions matching TRBD1. The germline V gene has CDR1 MNHEY and CDR2 SVGAGI. This CDR3 contains 17 residues. Trimming took 2 bases from V and 3 from J; bases not matched to a gene: 11. CDR3 loop: CASSYRPWGTATDTQYF. The CDR3 bases are TGTGCCAGCAGTTACCGCCCTTGGGGGACAGCAACAGATACGCAGTATTTT.

In the case of this clonotype: A much larger clone lies a single base off, so this may be a read error. The V call is TRBV19, the J call TRBJ1-5; no definite D call. Per germline, CDR1 LNHDA and CDR2 SQIVND (reference sequence). The CDR3 totals 13 residues. CDR3 nucleotide sequence: TGTGCCATTAGTATATCTGCATCATTGCCCCAGCATTTT. This sequence encodes CAISISASLPQHF.

This clonotype was seen a few times. The rearrangement links TRBV6-2 or TRBV6-3 to TRBJ2-5; 8 bases line up with TRBD2. The trim removed 8 bases at V and 2 bases at J, leaving 7 bases unmatched. Germline V gene lookup returns CDR1 MNHEY and CDR2 SVGEGT. This CDR3 contains 14 residues. CDR3: CASGRGGGQETQYF. The CDR3 coding sequence is TGTGCCAGCGGACGGGGGGGAGGGCAAGAGACCCAGTACTTC.

This clonotype has only a few counts. This chain joins TRBV15 and TRBJ2-5, with 8 positions matching TRBD2. Germline assignment: CDR1 LNHNV and CDR2 YYDKDF (reference sequence). The CDR3 sequence is 15 residues long. V trimming: 0 bases; J trimming: 6 bases; junction bases outside the gene matches: 6. The CDR3 loop reads CATSRDRGGQKTQYF. As DNA, the CDR3 is TGTGCCACCAGCAGAGATCGCGGGGGGCAGAAGACCCAGTACTTC.

The V and J genes are TRBV5-1 and TRBJ2-1; D tentatively reads TRBD1 or TRBD2 (5 bases each). The CDR3 extends over 15 amino acids. Deletions cut 0 bases from V and 3 bases from J, with 10 bases between. Germline CDR1 SGHRS, CDR2 YFSETQ. CDR3 protein: CASSLESGLYNEQFF. DNA for the CDR3: TGCGCCAGCAGCTTGGAGTCGGGGCTCTACAATGAGCAGTTCTTC. Using reference TRBV5-1 and TRBJ2-1 for the parts outside the CDR3, the full variable domain is KAGVTQTPRYLIKTRGQQVTLSCSPISGHRSVSWYQQTPGQGLQFLFEYFSETQRNKGNFPGRFSGRQFSNSRSEMNVSTLELGDSALYLCASSLESGLYNEQFFGPGTRLTVL.

This clonotype was counted only a few times. This chain links TRBV5-5 with TRBJ2-5, with D unresolved. The CDR3 has 11 amino acids. Germline lookup yields CDR1 SGHKS and CDR2 YYEKEE (reference sequence). The V end was cut by 2 bases, the J end by 4 bases, with 3 bases between. CDR3 bases: TGTGCCAGCAGCTTACGAGAGACCCAGTACTTC. This translates into CASSLRETQYF.

This sequence joins TRBV27 and TRBJ2-6; D is unclear. Germline V gives CDR1 MNHEY, CDR2 SMNVEV (reference sequence). V lost 6 bases, J lost 2 bases, and 11 bases lay in between. The CDR3 length is 15 residues. The CDR3 nucleotides read TGTGCCAGCAGGCGTCGGGCAGCTGGGGCCAACGTCCTGACTTTC. Amino acids: CASRRRAAGANVLTF.

In this sample, this clonotype turned up many times. The chain carries TRBV7-8 and TRBJ1-1; D might be TRBD1 (5 bases). V lost 7 bases, J lost 4 bases, and 13 bases lay in between. The CDR3 is made up of 13 amino acids. Germline loops: CDR1 SGHVS, CDR2 FQNEAQ. CDR3 protein: CASNPLGGTEAFF. The CDR3 DNA is TGTGCCAGCAACCCACTGGGGGGCACTGAAGCTTTCTTT.

This chain links TRBV6-5 with TRBJ1-1; D uncertain. The CDR3 has 15 residues. V was shortened by 0 bases and J by 0 bases, with 8 bases between the two germline ends. Germline V gene lookup returns CDR1 MNHEY and CDR2 SVGAGI. The CDR3 here is CASSYSGGLNTEAFF. As DNA, the CDR3 is TGTGCCAGCAGTTACTCAGGCGGCTTGAACACTGAAGCTTTCTTT.

This clonotype has a handful of counts. V gene TRBV11-1 combines with J gene TRBJ2-7; 10 nucleotides match TRBD2. Per germline, CDR1 SGHAT and CDR2 FQDESV (reference sequence). The CDR3 is made up of 14 amino acids. V trimming: 5 bases; J trimming: 2 bases; junction bases outside the gene matches: 3. The CDR3 nucleotides are TGTGCCAGCAGCGCTAGCGGGGGCCCCTACGAGCAGTACGTC. Translated: CASSASGGPYEQYV.

Ten or more counts support this clonotype. The chain recombines TRBV20-1 with TRBJ2-7; 8 bases line up with TRBD2. The junction had 10 bases not matched to a gene; V was cut back by 5 bases and J by 4 bases. The germline V gene encodes CDR1 DFQATT and CDR2 SNEGSKA (reference sequence). The CDR3 length is 14 residues. CDR3 in DNA: TGCAGTGCTCGTAGAAGCGGGGGAGATTACGAGCAGTACGTC. Residues: CSARRSGGDYEQYV.

This clonotype rates as medium-sized (0.01 to 0.1%). The rearrangement joins TRBV4-2 to TRBJ2-7; 11 bases line up with TRBD1. V was clipped by 0 bases and J by 3 bases; unmatched bases: 4. Germline-derived CDR1 and CDR2 are LGHNA and YNFKEQ. This CDR3 region has 16 residues. CDR3: CASSQDRGTGGYEQYF. The CDR3 nucleotides are TGTGCCAGCAGCCAAGATAGGGGGACAGGGGGCTACGAGCAGTACTTC.

This clonotype has a handful of counts. The chain is built from TRBV7-9 and TRBJ2-3; TRBD1 is a possible D gene (6 bases). Trimming removed 2 bases from V and 4 bases from J, with 13 bases in between. Germline-derived CDR1 and CDR2 are SEHNR and FQNEAQ (reference sequence). This CDR3 is built from 15 residues. The CDR3 region is CASSLQDGGADTQYF. The CDR3 DNA follows: TGTGCCAGCAGCTTACAAGATGGGGGCGCAGATACGCAGTATTTT.